This TCR beta chain was sequenced for a study of blood T cells in healthy people across ages. Whole-study context: Through template switching, about one barcoded beta molecule was captured per two T cells, as measured in model experiments.

Overall study findings and caveats: The CMV status of each donor remained undetermined, and this could have confounded shifts in expanded clonotypes. It was held that the diversity estimates obtained from one million T cells were underestimates.

This clonotype was seen only a few times. Its cognate antigen is unknown. Germline CDR1 reads SGHTA; CDR2 reads FQGTGA. The V end was cut by 5 bases, the J end by 2 bases, with 15 bases between. The CDR3 totals 15 residues. PCR was performed a second time for about 6 to 12 cycles using a sample-barcoded 5' primer and a J-beta primer mix. In TCRdb, the 5' RACE reads were re-called with MiXCR into one record per CDR3 protein. The sample carries roughly 410,000 distinct CDR3 sequences, 52% recorded once. V gene TRBV7-3 combines with J gene TRBJ2-5; a weak D match, TRBD1 (6 bases). The sequence was collected from a man aged 55 to 69 in good health. Sequenced: blood. CDR3 nucleotide sequence: TGTGCCAGCAGCCCCCTTGGGGGCGTACAAGAGACCCAGTACTTC. Translated, it gives CASSPLGGVQETQYF.